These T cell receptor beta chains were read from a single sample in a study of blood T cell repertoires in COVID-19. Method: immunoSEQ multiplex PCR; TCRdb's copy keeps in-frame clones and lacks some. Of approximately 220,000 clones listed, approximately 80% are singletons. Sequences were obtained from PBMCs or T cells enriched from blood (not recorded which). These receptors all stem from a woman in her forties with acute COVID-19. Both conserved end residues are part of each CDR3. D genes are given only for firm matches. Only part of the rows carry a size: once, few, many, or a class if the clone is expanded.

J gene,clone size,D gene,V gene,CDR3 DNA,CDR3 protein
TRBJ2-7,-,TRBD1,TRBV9,TGTGCCAGCAGCGCCGGGACAGTCTACGAGCAGTACTTC,CASSAGTVYEQYF
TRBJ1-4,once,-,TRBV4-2,TGTGCCAGCAGCCCCCCTGGAGGAGAAGAAAAACTGTTTTTT,CASSPPGGEEKLFF
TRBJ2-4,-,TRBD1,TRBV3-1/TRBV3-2,TGTGCCAGCAGCCAACCAAGACAGGGGGCAAACATTCAGTACTTC,CASSQPRQGANIQYF
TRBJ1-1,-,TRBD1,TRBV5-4,TGTGCCAGCAGTACACAGGGGAGTCGGGCTTTCTTT,CASSTQGSRAFF
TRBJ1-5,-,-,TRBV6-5,TGTGCCAGCAGCACCGACGGGAGCCACGATCAGCCCCAGCATTTT,CASSTDGSHDQPQHF
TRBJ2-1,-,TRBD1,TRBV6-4,TGTGCCAGCATGAGGGACAGGGGTTCGAATGAGCAGTTCTTC,CASMRDRGSNEQFF
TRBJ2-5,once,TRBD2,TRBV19,TGTGCCAGTAGTACCCTTAGCGGGGGCCTCCAAGAGACCCAGTACTTC,CASSTLSGGLQETQYF
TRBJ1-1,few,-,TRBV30,TGTGCCTGGAGTGTACAACTTACAGGGAACACTGAAGCTTTCTTT,CAWSVQLTGNTEAFF
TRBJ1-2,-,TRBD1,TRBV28,TGTGCCAGCAGTTTAGAGGGGACAGTTTATGGCTACACCTTC,CASSLEGTVYGYTF
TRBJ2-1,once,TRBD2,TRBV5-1,TGCGCCAGCAGCCCGACTAGCGGGAGGGGGCCTGAGCAGTTCTTC,CASSPTSGRGPEQFF
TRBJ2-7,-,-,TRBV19,TGTGCCAGTAGTACCAGGGAAACCTACGAGCAGTACTTC,CASSTRETYEQYF
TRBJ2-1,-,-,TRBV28,TGTGCCAGCAGTTCCCCCCGGTCGCCGTCCCATGAAAATGAGCAGTTCTTC,CASSSPRSPSHENEQFF
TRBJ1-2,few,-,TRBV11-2,TGTGCCAGCAGCTTACCAGGGCGCAACTATGGCTACACCTTC,CASSLPGRNYGYTF